The sequence of this TCR beta chain was determined in a study of blood T cell repertoires in COVID-19 (dated by TCRdb to the early 2020s). Regarding the research as a whole: Samples covering the acute and convalescent phases of COVID-19 were provided by collaborators in the United States, Italy and Spain. The material from the prospective study consisted of cDNA or gDNA derived from T cells, B-cell-depleted T cells, or PBMCs. Sample metadata almost always included a de-identified subject ID, COVID-19 status, age in years and sex. A freely available public database, intended as a resource for researchers studying the immune response to SARS-CoV-2, is where the repertoires were released. Where available, HLA class I and class II types were obtained from metadata supplied by the sample provider rather than from assay-based typing. The samples were drawn from two sources: the first 160 participants of the ongoing ImmuneRACE study, and fewer than 1,500 subjects contributed by 6 global collaborators. Deeply sampled blood TCRbeta repertoires from subjects exposed to, actively infected with, or recovered from COVID-19 were included in the dataset.

The collaborating institutions used their own protocols to collect whole blood in K2EDTA tubes. For TCRbeta analysis, collaborators shipped samples in one of three forms: frozen whole blood, isolated PBMCs, or DNA extracted from either of those sample types. In regard to this clone: Its antigen remains unidentified. Qualities for individual bases were not recorded, and no much larger clone is one base off.

TCRbeta CDR3 regions were amplified from genomic DNA using the immunoSEQ Assay, a bias-controlled multiplex PCR. In the authors' own workflow: The number of nucleated cells in each sample was estimated by amplification of reference gene primers within the assay. To quantify the absolute abundance of each unique TCRbeta CDR3 rearrangement, sequence reads were collapsed and filtered. For each sample, productive Simpson clonality was calculated by taking the square root of Simpson's diversity index across productive rearrangements. The source is immuneACCESS, and TCRdb retained only in-frame sequences with V and J called. Part of the clones is not carried over; for the studies checked, unresolved V genes explain less than half of this, and the remainder is unexplained. That table supplies the V and J calls and clone size; D and trimming were determined from the DNA. The sample records 70,000 to 100,000 clones, roughly 88% of which are singletons. The top ten hold 7.5% to 10% of the sample.

Beyond this particular receptor, the publication reports: Clinical and demographic metadata were provided uncurated, with the amount varying by source and participant.

The germline V gene yields SGHRS for CDR1 and YFSETQ for CDR2. Unmatched junction bases come to 9, with V trimmed by 1 base and J by 5 bases. Taken from cysteine to phenylalanine, the CDR3 has 15 residues. The entry retains the CDR3 DNA only, 45 bases that are in frame from base 1. The receptor comes from a woman between 65 and 79 years old with acute or convalescent COVID-19. Material: peripheral blood. The sequence is built from TRBV5-1 and TRBJ2-7; 7 central nucleotides agree with TRBD1. The CDR3: CASSLPKGAYDEQYF. In nucleotide form, the sequence is TGCGCCAGCAGCTTGCCTAAGGGGGCTTATGACGAGCAGTACTTC.